Below are 24 T cell receptor beta chains sequenced from a single sample in a study of T cell responses to AZD1222 COVID-19 vaccine. TCRdb's copy holds only in-frame clones and misses some; the assay was immunoSEQ multiplex PCR. The table has 200,000 or so clones, almost 95% seen once. Material: peripheral blood, obtained on day 0 of AZD1222 vaccination. These receptors came from an adult in good health.

This chain joins TRBV6-1 and TRBJ1-1; possibly TRBD1 for D (5 bases). The CDR3 covers 17 residues. The ends were cut back, 3 bases at V and 4 bases at J, with 21 bases in the middle. The V gene's germline CDR1 is MNHNS and CDR2 SASEGT. The CDR3 bases are TGTGCCAGCAGTGATCTAGCCACCCCGGGGGTTGGCACTGAAGCTTTCTTT. It yields the protein CASSDLATPGVGTEAFF.

The chain combines TRBV21-1 with TRBJ2-2. TRBV21-1 is a listed pseudogene. This CDR3 is 18 amino acids long. For the CDR3, the DNA is TGTGCCAGCAGCCTATTACTCGGGGGGACAGACAACACCGGGGAGCTGTTTTTT. This encodes CASSLLLGGTDNTGELFF.

This clone appeared a single time. The CDR3 coding sequence is TGCGCCAGCAGCCAAGCCGGGGGGGTCACTGAAGCTTTCTTT. Amino acids: CASSQAGGVTEAFF. The chain is built from TRBV4-1 and TRBJ1-1; possibly TRBD1 for D (5 bases). Germline CDR1 and CDR2: MGHRA and YSYEKL. Trimming shortened V by 1 base and J by 4 bases, and 10 bases separated the two germline ends. The length of the CDR3 is 14 residues.

The chain combines TRBV6-1 with TRBJ2-2, with a tentative D call TRBD2 (5 bases). The length of the CDR3 is 13 residues. V was cut by 3 bases and J by 7 bases, with 9 bases left in between. Germline CDR1 MNHNS, CDR2 SASEGT. The CDR3 DNA is TGTGCCAGCAGTGATTCGGGGTTCGGGGAGCTGTTTTTT. It yields the protein CASSDSGFGELFF.

The chain carries TRBV5-1 and TRBJ1-1; no clear D. Deletions cut 4 bases from V and 3 bases from J, with 19 bases between. The germline CDR1 and CDR2 sequences are SGHRS and YFSETQ. This CDR3 spans 16 amino acids. CDR3 sequence: CASSLEGRGIDTEAFF. The CDR3 DNA follows: TGCGCCAGCAGCCTGGAAGGGCGAGGGATAGACACTGAAGCTTTCTTT.

This chain uses TRBV7-9 with TRBJ1-4; D may be TRBD1 (6 bases). The CDR3 contains 15 residues. The ends were cut back, 5 bases at V and 6 bases at J, with 16 bases in the middle. The germline CDR1 and CDR2 sequences are SEHNR and FQNEAQ (reference sequence). The CDR3: CASSGWDTVDEKLFF. Here the CDR3 DNA reads TGTGCCAGCAGCGGGTGGGACACAGTGGATGAAAAACTGTTTTTT.

This chain joins TRBV4-2 and TRBJ2-1; 13 nucleotides agree with TRBD2. This CDR3 region has 18 residues. Germline V gene data show CDR1 as LGHNA and CDR2 as YNFKEQ. J gave up 0 bases and V 4 bases, and 6 bases lay outside the gene matches. The CDR3 loop reads CASSRGTSGASSYNEQFF. In nucleotides, the CDR3 is TGTGCCAGCAGCCGAGGGACTAGCGGGGCGAGCTCCTACAATGAGCAGTTCTTC.

The chain joins TRBV28 to TRBJ1-2; TRBD1 matches at 7 bases. The CDR3 contains 13 residues. Trimming cost V 5 bases and J 4 bases; bases outside gene matches: 4. The germline V gene has CDR1 MDHEN and CDR2 SYDVKM. The CDR3 bases are TGTGCCAGCAGTCCCCGACAGGGCTATGGCTACACCTTC. Translation gives CASSPRQGYGYTF.

The chain joins TRBV6-5 to TRBJ1-4; D uncertain. Between the trimmed V and J ends, which lost 7 bases and 7 bases, there was a span of 19 bases. Germline-derived CDR1 and CDR2 are MNHEY and SVGAGI. CDR3 size: 15 residues. The CDR3 DNA reads TGTGCCAGCACCGGATTCACGGGCGGGGTTGAAAAACTGTTTTTT. Its protein product is CASTGFTGGVEKLFF.

This clone was observed a handful of times. Relative to the germline gene, one junction end is altered; a read error may explain this. This chain connects TRBV4-3 to TRBJ2-1; 11 nucleotides align to TRBD2. The CDR3 has 17 residues. CDR1 LGHNA and CDR2 YSLEER come from the germline V gene. In DNA form, the CDR3 reads TGCGCCAGCGGCCACCGGAGACTAGCGGGATCTTACAATGAGCAGTTCTTC. Amino acids: CASGHRRLAGSYNEQFF.

As concerns this clone: Other DNA sequences of this sample code for an identical CDR3. This rearrangement joins TRBV6-5 to TRBJ1-1; D is uncertain. This CDR3 has 11 amino acids. The V gene's germline CDR1 is MNHEY and CDR2 SVGAGI. Trimming left V 2 bases short and J 4 bases short, with 2 bases between. In DNA form, the CDR3 reads TGTGCCAGCAGTTACAGCACTGAAGCTTTCTTT. Amino acids: CASSYSTEAFF.

This clone was seen many times. This chain joins TRBV2 and TRBJ2-7; 9 bases fit TRBD1. The CDR3 contains 13 residues. The J segment lost 5 bases and the V segment lost 11 bases, leaving 10 bases of the junction unmatched. Germline CDR1 and CDR2: SNHLY and FYNNEI. DNA of the CDR3: TGTGCCTCAGCCGGGACAGGGTTTGACGAGCAGTACTTC. Residues: CASAGTGFDEQYF.

The genes are TRBV15 and TRBJ1-2, with 7 bases aligning to TRBD1. CDR3 length equals 15 residues. From germline, CDR1 is LNHNV and CDR2 YYDKDF (reference sequence). V was clipped by 5 bases and J by 4 bases; unmatched bases: 10. The DNA of the CDR3 is TGTGCCACCAGCGAGAGACAGGGTGGGTTCTATGGCTACACCTTC. Translated: CATSERQGGFYGYTF. Drawing the rest from reference TRBV15 and TRBJ1-2, the complete variable domain is DAMVIQNPRYQVTQFGKPVTLSCSQTLNHNVMYWYQQKSSQAPKLLFHYYDKDFNNEADTPDNFQSRRPNTSFCFLDIRSPGLGDTAMYLCATSERQGGFYGYTFGSGTRLTVV.

The chain carries TRBV5-6 and TRBJ1-2; the D gene is possibly TRBD1 (5 bases). The germline V gene has CDR1 SGHDT and CDR2 YYEEEE. The CDR3 runs 18 residues. Trimming removed 3 bases from V and 3 bases from J, with 24 bases in between. The CDR3 DNA sequence: TGTGCCAGCAGCTCCCCTAGATGGAGGGGCTTTGTGGACTATGGCTACACCTTC. As protein: CASSSPRWRGFVDYGYTF.

The chain employs TRBV2 and TRBJ2-1, with 11 bases identical to TRBD2. CDR1 and CDR2 from the germline V gene are SNHLY and FYNNEI. Trimming removed 6 bases from V and 9 bases from J; junction bases left unmatched: 13. The CDR3 runs to 16 residues. The CDR3 nucleotides read TGTGCCAGCAGCGAGGGGGTACTAGCGGGAGTCGGTGAGCAGTTCTTC. Residues: CASSEGVLAGVGEQFF.

The chain combines TRBV10-2 with TRBJ1-1; unclear D gene. Germline V gene data show CDR1 as WSHSY and CDR2 as SAAADI. V shed 11 bases and J shed 1 base, with 11 bases lying between them. The length of the CDR3 is 12 residues. CDR3 in amino acids: CACRTENTEAFF. CDR3 nucleotides: TGCGCCTGCCGGACTGAGAACACTGAAGCTTTCTTT.

The J gene is TRBJ2-3, the V gene TRBV7-3; 7 bases match TRBD2. This CDR3 comprises 13 residues. The V segment lost 4 bases and the J segment 3 bases; nucleotides outside the gene matches: 1. Germline CDR1 reads SGHTA; CDR2 reads FQGTGA. CDR3 in amino acids: CASSSGGTDTQYF. In nucleotides, the CDR3 is TGTGCCAGCAGCTCCGGGGGGACAGATACGCAGTATTTT.

The chain links TRBV30 to TRBJ1-6, with 7 nucleotides matching TRBD1. CDR1 and CDR2 (germline): GTSNPN, SVGIG (reference sequence). The CDR3 extends over 14 amino acids. J lost 7 bases, V lost 1 base, and 4 bases had no gene match. The chain's CDR3 is CAWSAGTENSPLHF. CDR3 nucleotide sequence: TGTGCCTGGAGTGCCGGGACAGAGAATTCACCCCTCCACTTT.

The chain combines TRBV15 with TRBJ1-2; TRBD1 is a possible D gene (5 bases). V lost 1 base and J lost 1, with 13 bases in between. CDR3 length: 16 amino acids. CDR1 and CDR2 from the germline V gene are LNHNV and YYDKDF (reference sequence). The CDR3 reads CATSRGFPGGNYGYTF. Written as DNA, the CDR3 is TGTGCCACCAGCAGAGGTTTTCCTGGGGGTAACTATGGCTACACCTTC.

V and J are TRBV5-1 and TRBJ2-1, with 13 bases fitting TRBD2. The CDR3 consists of 15 residues. Per germline, CDR1 SGHRS and CDR2 YFSETQ. J was trimmed by 4 bases and V by 4 bases; bases with no gene match: 2. The CDR3 region has the DNA TGCGCCAGCAGCCTGACTAGCGGGGGGTACAATGAGCAGTTCTTC. Its protein product is CASSLTSGGYNEQFF. Using reference TRBV5-1 and TRBJ2-1 for the parts outside the CDR3, the full variable domain is KAGVTQTPRYLIKTRGQQVTLSCSPISGHRSVSWYQQTPGQGLQFLFEYFSETQRNKGNFPGRFSGRQFSNSRSEMNVSTLELGDSALYLCASSLTSGGYNEQFFGPGTRLTVL.

Here the CDR3 reads CASSPGRTSETQYF. The CDR3 DNA sequence: TGTGCCAGCTCACCCGGACGGACGTCCGAGACCCAGTACTTC. The rearrangement joins TRBV18 to TRBJ2-5, with D uncertain. The CDR3 has 14 amino acids. Germline assignment: CDR1 KGHSH and CDR2 LQKENI. V lost 3 bases and J 5 bases, leaving 13 bases between the germline ends.

The gene calls are TRBV5-4 and TRBJ2-1, with 14 bases that match TRBD2. The V gene end was trimmed by 4 bases and the J gene end by 8 bases; junction bases not matched to a gene: 5. The germline V gene has CDR1 SGHNT and CDR2 YYREEE (reference sequence). The CDR3 consists of 15 residues. CDR3 DNA: TGTGCCAGCAGCCCGGGACTAGCGGGAGTGGATGAGCAGTTCTTC. This encodes CASSPGLAGVDEQFF.

This chain uses TRBV3-1 (or the pseudogene TRBV3-2) with TRBJ2-7, with D unresolved. Per the germline V gene, CDR1 is LGHDT and CDR2 is YNNKEL (reference sequence). With 4 bases removed from V and 5 bases from J, the gap between germline ends came to 15 bases. This CDR3 comprises 14 residues. CDR3 in DNA: TGTGCCAGCAGCCCGTTGAGTACCAGTGACGAGCAGTACTTC. Its translation: CASSPLSTSDEQYF.

In its sample, this clone ranks as medium-sized. This chain uses TRBV27 with TRBJ1-1; TRBD1 matches at 7 bases. Germline CDR1 reads MNHEY; CDR2 reads SMNVEV (reference sequence). This CDR3 has 14 amino acids. The ends lost 8 bases at V and 5 bases at J; junction bases unmatched: 11. For the CDR3, the DNA is TGTGCCAGCGCTCATTCAGGGGGGGAAACTGAAGCTTTCTTT. Amino acid sequence: CASAHSGGETEAFF.